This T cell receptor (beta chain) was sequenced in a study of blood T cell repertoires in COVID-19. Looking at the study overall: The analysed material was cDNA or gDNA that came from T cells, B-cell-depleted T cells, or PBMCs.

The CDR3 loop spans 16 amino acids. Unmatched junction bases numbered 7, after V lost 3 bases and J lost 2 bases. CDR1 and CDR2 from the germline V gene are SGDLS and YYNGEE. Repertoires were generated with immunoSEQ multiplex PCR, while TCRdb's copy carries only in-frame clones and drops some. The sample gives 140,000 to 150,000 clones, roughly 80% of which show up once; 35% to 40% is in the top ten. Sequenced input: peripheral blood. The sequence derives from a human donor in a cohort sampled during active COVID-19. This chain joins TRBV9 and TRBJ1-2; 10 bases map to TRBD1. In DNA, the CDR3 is TGTGCCAGCAGCGCCCGGGACAGGGGAGCCAACTATGGCTACACCTTC. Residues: CASSARDRGANYGYTF.